This T cell receptor beta chain originates from a study of breast tumors, draining lymph nodes, adjacent tissues. The study, taken as a whole, reports: Luminal-like breast cancer showed significantly higher tumor–nontumor repertoire similarity than basal-like. Data fit most tumor T cells coming from lymph node, expanding in tumor. Tumors had less TCR diversity than lymph nodes, more than nontumor tissue. The lymph node origin of tumor T cells was framed as consistent with a hypothesis, not demonstrated.

This clonotype was found many times. Its matching antigen is unknown. TCRdb ran MiXCR on the multiplex PCR reads and lists one entry per CDR3 protein. In the table there are 200,000 to 300,000 distinct CDR3 sequences, roughly 30% of which are singletons. Samples came from axillary lymph nodes draining the breast cancer. The J segment lost 5 bases and the V segment lost 4 bases, leaving 12 bases of the junction unmatched. Germline V gene sequence: CDR1 SGHDN, CDR2 FVKESK. CDR3 size: 17 residues. The rearrangement joins TRBV14 to TRBJ2-3, with 10 nucleotides matching TRBD2. The material sequenced was axillary lymph node tissue. This sequence originates from a female donor with breast cancer. Some clones in this sample may be carry-over from other donors' samples. The CDR3 is CASSPRPSGSIKDTQYF. CDR3 DNA: TGTGCCAGCAGCCCCCGCCCTAGCGGGAGTATTAAAGATACGCAGTATTTT.